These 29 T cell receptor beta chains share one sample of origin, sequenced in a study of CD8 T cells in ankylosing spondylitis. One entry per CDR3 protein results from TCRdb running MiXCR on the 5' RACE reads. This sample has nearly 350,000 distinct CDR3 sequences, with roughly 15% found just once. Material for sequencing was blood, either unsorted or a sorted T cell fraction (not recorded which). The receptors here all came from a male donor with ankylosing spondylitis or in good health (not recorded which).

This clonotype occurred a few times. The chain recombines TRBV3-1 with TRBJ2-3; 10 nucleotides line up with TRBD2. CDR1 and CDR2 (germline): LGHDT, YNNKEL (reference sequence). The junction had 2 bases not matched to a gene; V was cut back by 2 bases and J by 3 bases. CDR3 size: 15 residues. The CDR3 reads CASSQLAGDTDTQYF. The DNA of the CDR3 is TGTGCCAGCAGCCAACTAGCGGGAGATACAGATACGCAGTATTTT.

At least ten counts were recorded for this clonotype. In DNA form, the CDR3 reads TGCGCCAGCAGCCTCAGAAACCATCACGACAGGGGGCTGAACGAGCAGTACTTC. Translation: CASSLRNHHDRGLNEQYF. The chain couples TRBV4-1 to TRBJ2-7, with 10 bases lining up with TRBD1. Germline V gene sequence: CDR1 MGHRA, CDR2 YSYEKL. CDR3 length: 18 residues. With 4 bases clipped from V and 5 bases from J, the junction kept 17 bases outside the gene matches.

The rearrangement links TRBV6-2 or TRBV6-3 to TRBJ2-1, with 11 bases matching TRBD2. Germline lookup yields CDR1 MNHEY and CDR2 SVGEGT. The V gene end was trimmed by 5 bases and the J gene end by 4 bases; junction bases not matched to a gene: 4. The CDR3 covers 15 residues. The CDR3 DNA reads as TGTGCCAGCAGTACTAGCGGGGGCCGATACAATGAGCAGTTCTTC. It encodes CASSTSGGRYNEQFF.

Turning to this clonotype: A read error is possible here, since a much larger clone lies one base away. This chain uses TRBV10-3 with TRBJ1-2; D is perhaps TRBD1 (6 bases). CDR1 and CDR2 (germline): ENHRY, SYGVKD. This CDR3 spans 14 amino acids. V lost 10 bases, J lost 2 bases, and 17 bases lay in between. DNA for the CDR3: TGTGCCACGGCCGAGACAGGTGCGAACTATGGCTACACCTTC. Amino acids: CATAETGANYGYTF.

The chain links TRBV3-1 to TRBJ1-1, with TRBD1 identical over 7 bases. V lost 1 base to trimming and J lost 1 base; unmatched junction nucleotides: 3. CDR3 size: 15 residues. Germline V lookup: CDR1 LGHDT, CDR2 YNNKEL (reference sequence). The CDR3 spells CASSQARTGNTEAFF. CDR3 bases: TGTGCCAGCAGCCAAGCTCGGACAGGGAACACTGAAGCTTTCTTT.

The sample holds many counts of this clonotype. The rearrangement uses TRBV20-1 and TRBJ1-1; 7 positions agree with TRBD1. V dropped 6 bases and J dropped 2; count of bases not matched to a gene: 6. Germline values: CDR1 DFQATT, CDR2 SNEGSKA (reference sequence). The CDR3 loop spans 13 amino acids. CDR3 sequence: CSAYEGANTEAFF. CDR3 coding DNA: TGCAGTGCCTACGAGGGGGCCAACACTGAAGCTTTCTTT.

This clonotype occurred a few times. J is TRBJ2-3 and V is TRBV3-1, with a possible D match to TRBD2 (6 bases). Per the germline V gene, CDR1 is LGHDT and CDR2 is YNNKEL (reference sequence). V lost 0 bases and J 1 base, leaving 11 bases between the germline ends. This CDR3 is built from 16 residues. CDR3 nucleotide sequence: TGTGCCAGCAGCCAAGATTTGGCTAGCGGCACAGATACGCAGTATTTT. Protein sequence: CASSQDLASGTDTQYF.

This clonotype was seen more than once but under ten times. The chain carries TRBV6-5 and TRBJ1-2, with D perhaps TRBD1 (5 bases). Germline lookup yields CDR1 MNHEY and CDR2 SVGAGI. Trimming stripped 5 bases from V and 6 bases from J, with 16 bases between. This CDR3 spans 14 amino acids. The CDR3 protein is CASSPSGGVHGYTF. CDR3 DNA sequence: TGTGCCAGCAGTCCCTCGGGGGGAGTCCATGGCTACACCTTC.

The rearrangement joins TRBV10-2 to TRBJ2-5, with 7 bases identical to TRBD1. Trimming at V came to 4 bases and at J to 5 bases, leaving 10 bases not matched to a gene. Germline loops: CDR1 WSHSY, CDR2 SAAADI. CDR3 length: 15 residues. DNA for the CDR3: TGCGCCAGCAGTGTGGTTAAGGGGGCCCAGGAGACCCAGTACTTC. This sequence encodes CASSVVKGAQETQYF.

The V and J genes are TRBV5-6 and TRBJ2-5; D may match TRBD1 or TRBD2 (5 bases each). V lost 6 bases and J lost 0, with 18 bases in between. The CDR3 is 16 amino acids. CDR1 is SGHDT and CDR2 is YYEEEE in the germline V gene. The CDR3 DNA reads TGTGCCAGCATCGGGGCCTGGAAAGGGAACCAAGAGACCCAGTACTTC. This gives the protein CASIGAWKGNQETQYF.

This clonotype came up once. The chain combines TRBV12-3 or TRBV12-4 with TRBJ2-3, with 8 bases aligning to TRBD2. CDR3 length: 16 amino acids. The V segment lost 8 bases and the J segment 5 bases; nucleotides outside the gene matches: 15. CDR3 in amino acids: CASAPPTGGRGDTQYF. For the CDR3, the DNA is TGTGCCAGCGCCCCCCCGACGGGGGGGCGGGGAGATACGCAGTATTTT.

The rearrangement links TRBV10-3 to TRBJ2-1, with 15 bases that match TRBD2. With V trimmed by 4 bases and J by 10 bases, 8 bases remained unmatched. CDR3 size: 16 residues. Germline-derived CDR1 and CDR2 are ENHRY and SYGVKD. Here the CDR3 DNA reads TGTGCCATCAGTGGTACCGGACTAGCGGGAGGGGGAGAGCAGTTCTTC. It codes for CAISGTGLAGGGEQFF.

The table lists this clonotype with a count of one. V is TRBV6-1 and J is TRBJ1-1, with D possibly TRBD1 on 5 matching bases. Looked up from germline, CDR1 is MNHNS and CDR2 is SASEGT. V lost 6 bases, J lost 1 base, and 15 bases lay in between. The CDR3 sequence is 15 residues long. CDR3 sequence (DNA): TGTGCCAGCAGCCCGGGGGAGACACAGAACACTGAAGCTTTCTTT. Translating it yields CASSPGETQNTEAFF.

In DNA, the CDR3 is TGCGCCAGCAGCCGCCGCACTAGCGGGGGGAACTACAATGAGCAGTTCTTC. Its translation is CASSRRTSGGNYNEQFF. The chain employs TRBV4-1 and TRBJ2-1; 12 bases agree with TRBD2. This CDR3 region has 17 residues. Losses at the gene ends were 4 bases for V and 3 bases for J; bases not matched to a gene: 7. CDR1 is MGHRA, CDR2 YSYEKL, per germline.

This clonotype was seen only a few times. The CDR3 loop reads CSVEGHWDRGRRGAQETQYF. For the CDR3, the DNA is TGCAGCGTTGAAGGCCACTGGGACAGGGGGCGAAGGGGTGCTCAAGAGACCCAGTACTTC. The chain is built from TRBV29-1 and TRBJ2-5; 12 bases agree with TRBD1. This CDR3 is 20 amino acids long. V trimming: 1 base; J trimming: 2 bases; junction bases outside the gene matches: 17. The V gene's germline CDR1 is SQVTM and CDR2 ANQGSEA.

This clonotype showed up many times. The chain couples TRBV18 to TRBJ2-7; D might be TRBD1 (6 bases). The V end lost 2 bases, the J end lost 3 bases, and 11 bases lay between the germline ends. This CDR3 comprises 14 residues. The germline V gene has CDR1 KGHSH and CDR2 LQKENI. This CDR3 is CASSPGTYDYEQYF. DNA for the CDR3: TGTGCCAGCTCACCAGGGACATACGACTACGAGCAGTACTTC.

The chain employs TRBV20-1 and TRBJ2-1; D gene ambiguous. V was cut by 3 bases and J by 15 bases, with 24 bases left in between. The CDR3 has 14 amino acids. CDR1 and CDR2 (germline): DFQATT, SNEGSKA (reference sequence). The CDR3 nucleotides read TGCAGTGCTAGCGTCCGGACGGACCCCAAAGAGTGGTTCTTC. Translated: CSASVRTDPKEWFF.

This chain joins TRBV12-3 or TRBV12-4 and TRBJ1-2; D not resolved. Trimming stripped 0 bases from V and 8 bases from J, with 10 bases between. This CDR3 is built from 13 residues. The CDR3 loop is CASSLAYRKGYTF. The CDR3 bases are TGTGCCAGCAGTTTAGCATACAGAAAGGGCTACACCTTC.

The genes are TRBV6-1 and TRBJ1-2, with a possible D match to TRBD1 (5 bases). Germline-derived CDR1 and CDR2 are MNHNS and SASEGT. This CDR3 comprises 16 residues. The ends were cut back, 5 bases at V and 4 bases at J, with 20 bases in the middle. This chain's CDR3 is CASSRDRTSTSYGYTF. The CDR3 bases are TGTGCCAGCAGTAGGGACCGTACATCAACCTCCTATGGCTACACCTTC.

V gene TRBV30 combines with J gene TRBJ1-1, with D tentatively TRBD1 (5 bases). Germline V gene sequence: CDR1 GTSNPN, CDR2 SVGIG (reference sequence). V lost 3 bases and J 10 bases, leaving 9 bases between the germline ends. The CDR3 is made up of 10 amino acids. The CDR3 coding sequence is TGTGCCTGGAGGGGGGTAGGAGCTTTCTTT. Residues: CAWRGVGAFF.

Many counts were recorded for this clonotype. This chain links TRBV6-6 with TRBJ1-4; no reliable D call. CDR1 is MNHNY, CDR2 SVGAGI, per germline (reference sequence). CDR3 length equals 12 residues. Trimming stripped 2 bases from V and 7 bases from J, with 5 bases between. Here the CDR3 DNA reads TGTGCCAGCAGTTACGATGGTGAAAAACTGTTTTTT. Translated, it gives CASSYDGEKLFF.

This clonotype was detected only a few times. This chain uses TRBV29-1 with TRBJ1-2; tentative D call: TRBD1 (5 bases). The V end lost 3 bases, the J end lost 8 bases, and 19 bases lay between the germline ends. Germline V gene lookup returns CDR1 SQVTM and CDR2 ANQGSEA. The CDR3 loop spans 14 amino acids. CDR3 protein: CSVDTSGGVRGYTF. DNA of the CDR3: TGCAGCGTTGATACTAGCGGGGGAGTGAGGGGCTACACCTTC. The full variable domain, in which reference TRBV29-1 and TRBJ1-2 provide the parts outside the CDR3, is SAVISQKPSRDICQRGTSLTIQCQVDSQVTMMFWYRQQPGQSLTLIATANQGSEATYESGFVIDKFPISRPNLTFSTLTVSNMSPEDSSIYLCSVDTSGGVRGYTFGSGTRLTVV.

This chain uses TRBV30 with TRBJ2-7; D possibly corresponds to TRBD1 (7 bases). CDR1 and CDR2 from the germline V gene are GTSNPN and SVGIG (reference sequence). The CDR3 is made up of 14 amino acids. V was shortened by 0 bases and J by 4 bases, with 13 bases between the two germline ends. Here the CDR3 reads CAWSVAGGGYEQYF. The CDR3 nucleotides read TGTGCCTGGAGTGTAGCAGGGGGAGGATACGAGCAGTACTTC.

CDR3 residues: CASSPRDSSGYTF. Here the CDR3 DNA reads TGTGCCAGCAGTCCCAGGGACAGCAGTGGCTACACCTTC. The chain has TRBV27 and TRBJ1-2, with TRBD1 matching 7 bases. The CDR3 runs to 13 residues. The V gene's germline CDR1 is MNHEY and CDR2 SMNVEV (reference sequence). Trimming cost V 5 bases and J 7 bases; bases outside gene matches: 7.

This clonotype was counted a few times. The CDR3 DNA follows: TGCGCCAGCAGCTTGGGAGCGGGCCTGGCCTACGAGCAGTACTTC. It encodes CASSLGAGLAYEQYF. V is TRBV5-1 and J is TRBJ2-7; a possible D gene is TRBD2 (6 bases). The germline V gene has CDR1 SGHRS and CDR2 YFSETQ. The CDR3 length is 15 residues. Trimming shortened V by 0 bases and J by 2 bases, and 12 bases separated the two germline ends. Full variable domain (outside the CDR3, taken from reference TRBV5-1 and TRBJ2-7): KAGVTQTPRYLIKTRGQQVTLSCSPISGHRSVSWYQQTPGQGLQFLFEYFSETQRNKGNFPGRFSGRQFSNSRSEMNVSTLELGDSALYLCASSLGAGLAYEQYFGPGTRLTVT.

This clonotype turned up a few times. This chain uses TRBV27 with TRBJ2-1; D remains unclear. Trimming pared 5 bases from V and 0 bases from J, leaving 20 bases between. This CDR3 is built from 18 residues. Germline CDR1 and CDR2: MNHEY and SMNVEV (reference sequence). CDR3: CASSPRSLGVSSYNEQFF. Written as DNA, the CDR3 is TGTGCCAGCAGTCCCCGAAGTTTAGGCGTCAGCTCCTACAATGAGCAGTTCTTC.

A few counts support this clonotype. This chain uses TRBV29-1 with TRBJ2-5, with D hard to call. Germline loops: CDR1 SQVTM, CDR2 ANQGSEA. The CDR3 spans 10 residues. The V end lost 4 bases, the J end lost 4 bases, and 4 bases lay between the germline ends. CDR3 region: CSVGGETQYF. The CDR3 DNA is TGCAGCGTTGGAGGAGAGACCCAGTACTTC.

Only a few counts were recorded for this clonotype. CDR3 protein: CREWTVLYEQYF. Here the CDR3 DNA reads TGCAGAGAATGGACAGTCCTCTACGAGCAGTACTTC. V usage is TRBV29-1 and J usage is TRBJ2-7; the D gene is possibly TRBD1 (6 bases). There are 12 residues in the CDR3. In germline, CDR1 is SQVTM, CDR2 ANQGSEA.

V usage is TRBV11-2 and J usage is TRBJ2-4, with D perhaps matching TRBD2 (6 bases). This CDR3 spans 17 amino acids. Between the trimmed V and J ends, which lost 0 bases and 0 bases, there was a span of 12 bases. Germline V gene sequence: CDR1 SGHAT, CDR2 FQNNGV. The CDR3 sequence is CASSLDRGSGAKNIQYF. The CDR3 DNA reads TGTGCCAGCAGCTTAGATCGGGGGTCTGGAGCCAAAAACATTCAGTACTTC.